This TCR beta chain appears in the sequencing data of a study of T cells in Graves' hyperthyroidism and ophthalmopathy. Researchers amplified the TCR beta CDR3 regions from RNA transcripts. With the HTBI primer set, the TCR CDR3 went through a first round of RT-PCR. MiXCR, run by TCRdb on the multiplex PCR reads, gives a single entry per CDR3 protein. The table lists approximately 500,000 distinct CDR3 sequences, about half of them singletons. A few counts support this clonotype. Specimen: peripheral blood or thyroid tissue (not recorded which). The clonotype comes from a woman aged 18-29 years with Graves' hyperthyroidism.

The CDR3 coding sequence is TGCGCCAGCAGCTTGTCCGGGACATTCTCCTACGAGCAGTACTTC. Translated, it gives CASSLSGTFSYEQYF. This chain uses TRBV5-1 with TRBJ2-7; tentatively, D is TRBD1 (6 bases). This CDR3 spans 15 amino acids. Germline loops: CDR1 SGHRS, CDR2 YFSETQ. With 1 base removed from V and 0 bases from J, the gap between germline ends came to 11 bases. The full variable domain, in which reference TRBV5-1 and TRBJ2-7 provide the parts outside the CDR3, is KAGVTQTPRYLIKTRGQQVTLSCSPISGHRSVSWYQQTPGQGLQFLFEYFSETQRNKGNFPGRFSGRQFSNSRSEMNVSTLELGDSALYLCASSLSGTFSYEQYFGPGTRLTVT.